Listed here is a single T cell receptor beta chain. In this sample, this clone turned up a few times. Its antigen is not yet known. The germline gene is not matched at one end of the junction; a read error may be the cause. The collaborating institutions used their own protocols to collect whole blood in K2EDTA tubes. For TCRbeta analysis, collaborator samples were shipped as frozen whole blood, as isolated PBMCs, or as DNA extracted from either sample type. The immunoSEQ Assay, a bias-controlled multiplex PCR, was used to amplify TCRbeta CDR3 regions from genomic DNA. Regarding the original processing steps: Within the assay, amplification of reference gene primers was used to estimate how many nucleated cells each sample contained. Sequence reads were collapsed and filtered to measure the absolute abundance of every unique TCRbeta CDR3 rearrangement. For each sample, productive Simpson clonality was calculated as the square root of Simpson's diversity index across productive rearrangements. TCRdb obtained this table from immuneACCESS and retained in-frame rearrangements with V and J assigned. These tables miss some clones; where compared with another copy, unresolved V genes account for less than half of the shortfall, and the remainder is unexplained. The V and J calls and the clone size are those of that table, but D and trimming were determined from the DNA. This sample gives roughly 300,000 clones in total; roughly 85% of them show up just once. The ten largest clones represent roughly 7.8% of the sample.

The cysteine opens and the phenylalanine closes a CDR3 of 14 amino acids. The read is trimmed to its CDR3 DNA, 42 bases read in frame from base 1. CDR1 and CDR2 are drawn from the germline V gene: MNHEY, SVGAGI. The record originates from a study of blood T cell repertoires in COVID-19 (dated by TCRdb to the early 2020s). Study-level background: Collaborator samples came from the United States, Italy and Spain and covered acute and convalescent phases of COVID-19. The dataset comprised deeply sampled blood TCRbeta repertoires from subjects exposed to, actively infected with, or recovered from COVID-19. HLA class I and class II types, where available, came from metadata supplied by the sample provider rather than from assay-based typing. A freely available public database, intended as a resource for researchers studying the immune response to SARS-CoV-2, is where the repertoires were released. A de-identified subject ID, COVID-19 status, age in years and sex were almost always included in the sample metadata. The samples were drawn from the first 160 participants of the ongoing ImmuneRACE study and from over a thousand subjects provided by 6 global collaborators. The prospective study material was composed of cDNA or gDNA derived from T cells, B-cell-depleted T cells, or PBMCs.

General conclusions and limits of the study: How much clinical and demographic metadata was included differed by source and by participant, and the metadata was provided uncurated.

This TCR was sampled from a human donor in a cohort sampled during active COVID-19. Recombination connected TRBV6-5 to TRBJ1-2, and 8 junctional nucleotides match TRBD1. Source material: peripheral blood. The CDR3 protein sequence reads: CASSYFGQGDGYTF. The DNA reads TGTGCCAGCAGCTACTTCGGACAGGGCGATGGCTACACCTTC.